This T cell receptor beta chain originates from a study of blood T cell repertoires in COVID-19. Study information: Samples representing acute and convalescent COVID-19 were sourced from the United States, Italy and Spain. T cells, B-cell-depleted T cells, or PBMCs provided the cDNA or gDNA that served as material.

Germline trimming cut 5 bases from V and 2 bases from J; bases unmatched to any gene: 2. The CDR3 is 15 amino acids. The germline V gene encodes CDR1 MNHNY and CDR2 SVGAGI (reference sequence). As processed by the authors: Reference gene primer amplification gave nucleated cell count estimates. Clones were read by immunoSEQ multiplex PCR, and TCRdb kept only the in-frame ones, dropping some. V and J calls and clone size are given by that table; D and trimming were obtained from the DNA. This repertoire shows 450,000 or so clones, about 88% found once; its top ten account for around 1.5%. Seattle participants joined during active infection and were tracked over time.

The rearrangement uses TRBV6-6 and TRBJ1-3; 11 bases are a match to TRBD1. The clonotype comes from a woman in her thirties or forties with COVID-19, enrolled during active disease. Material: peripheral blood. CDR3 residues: CASSPDRGPGNTIYF. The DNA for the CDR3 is TGTGCCAGCAGTCCGGACAGGGGGCCTGGAAACACCATATATTTT.